These 29 T cell receptor beta chains share one sample of origin, sequenced in a study of blood T cell repertoires in COVID-19. Profiling relied on immunoSEQ multiplex PCR, and the TCRdb table lists in-frame clones only, not all of them. This table holds a few hundred thousand clones, around 90% found once. The specimen sequenced was PBMCs or T cells enriched from blood (not recorded which). Receptors originate from a human donor in a cohort exposed to, infected with or recovered from COVID-19 (not recorded which). The donor label of this sample is uncertain.

A few counts support this clone. CDR3 region: CATSDRGGLAGSTDTQYF. The DNA for the CDR3 is TGTGCCACCAGTGACCGTGGGGGACTAGCGGGGAGCACAGATACGCAGTATTTT. The chain recombines TRBV24-1 with TRBJ2-3, with 13 bases that match TRBD2. Trimming removed 4 bases from V and 0 bases from J; junction bases left unmatched: 6. Germline assignment: CDR1 KGHDR and CDR2 SFDVKD. This CDR3 spans 18 amino acids.

CDR3 residues: CASSQPGTGLLGYTF. The CDR3 nucleotides are TGCGCCAGCAGCCAACCTGGGACAGGACTACTTGGCTACACCTTC. The gene calls are TRBV4-1 and TRBJ1-2, with 8 bases aligning to TRBD1. CDR1 and CDR2 from the germline V gene are MGHRA and YSYEKL. After removal of 2 bases from V and 7 bases from J, the junction contained 9 bases not matched to a gene. The CDR3 loop spans 15 amino acids.

This rearrangement joins TRBV7-9 to TRBJ1-2; 10 bases align to TRBD1. V lost 0 bases and J lost 6; bases outside the gene matches: 4. Germline-derived CDR1 and CDR2 are SEHNR and FQNEAQ (reference sequence). The CDR3 is 15 residues long. The CDR3 sequence: CASSLAAGQGHGYTF. CDR3 in DNA: TGTGCCAGCAGCTTAGCGGCGGGACAGGGGCATGGCTACACCTTC.

The rearrangement joins TRBV6-5 to TRBJ1-2, with 9 bases matching TRBD1. Germline V gene lookup returns CDR1 MNHEY and CDR2 SVGAGI. The CDR3 is made up of 13 amino acids. The J segment lost 8 bases and the V segment lost 6 bases, leaving 7 bases of the junction unmatched. CDR3 sequence: CASSLQGAAGYTF. The DNA for the CDR3 is TGTGCCAGCAGCCTACAGGGGGCGGCCGGCTACACCTTC.

The J gene is TRBJ1-5, the V gene TRBV3-1 (or the pseudogene TRBV3-2), with D maybe TRBD1 (5 bases). This CDR3 has 13 residues. Germline-derived CDR1 and CDR2 are LGHDT and YNNKEL (reference sequence). Trimming took off 1 base at V and 9 bases at J, with 10 bases between the two ends. CDR3 protein: CASSQGKGRPQHF. In DNA, the CDR3 is TGTGCCAGCAGCCAAGGAAAGGGGCGGCCCCAGCATTTT.

This rearrangement joins TRBV30 to TRBJ1-6, with 7 bases that match TRBD1. This CDR3 region has 16 residues. V lost 6 bases, J lost 0 bases, and 8 bases stayed unmatched. CDR1 and CDR2 from the germline V gene are GTSNPN and SVGIG (reference sequence). The CDR3 nucleotides are TGTGCCTGCATAGGGACAGCAAGCTCCTATAATTCACCCCTCCACTTT. Encoded protein: CACIGTASSYNSPLHF.

The chain joins TRBV3-1 (or the pseudogene TRBV3-2) to TRBJ1-2, with TRBD1 identical over 8 bases. Per germline, CDR1 LGHDT and CDR2 YNNKEL (reference sequence). This CDR3 has 15 amino acids. Germline trimming cut 4 bases from V and 4 bases from J; bases unmatched to any gene: 8. The CDR3 DNA is TGTGCCAGCAGCCCTTCAGGGGGCGGGGGCTATGGCTACACCTTC. Translation gives CASSPSGGGGYGYTF.

This chain links TRBV5-1 with TRBJ1-1; 7 nucleotides line up with TRBD1. The CDR3 loop spans 15 amino acids. CDR1 is SGHRS and CDR2 is YFSETQ in the germline V gene. V gave up 4 bases and J gave up 0 bases; unmatched junction bases: 6. In nucleotides, the CDR3 is TGCGCCAGCAGCCCACAGGGGACCCTGAACACTGAAGCTTTCTTT. Translation: CASSPQGTLNTEAFF.

The chain employs TRBV7-9 and TRBJ2-5; perhaps TRBD2 as D (6 bases). V lost 4 bases to trimming and J lost 5 bases, with 17 bases between them. CDR3 size: 15 residues. The germline V gene has CDR1 SEHNR and CDR2 FQNEAQ (reference sequence). The CDR3 region is CASSSLAIEGETQYF. In nucleotides, the CDR3 is TGTGCCAGCAGCTCTCTAGCGATTGAGGGGGAGACCCAGTACTTC.

The J gene is TRBJ2-1, the V gene TRBV6-4; possibly TRBD2 for D (5 bases). Trimming stripped 6 bases from V and 8 bases from J, with 23 bases between. The CDR3 has 16 residues. Per the germline V gene, CDR1 is MRHNA and CDR2 is SNTAGT. CDR3 loop: CASSPRPEDGLYEQFF. The CDR3 DNA reads as TGTGCCAGCAGCCCCCGGCCGGAGGACGGTCTATATGAGCAGTTCTTC.

This clone occurred once. This chain joins TRBV7-2 and TRBJ2-7, with TRBD2 matching over 8 bases. CDR1 is SGHTA, CDR2 FQGNSA, per germline. CDR3 length: 17 residues. Losses at the gene ends were 3 bases for V and 0 bases for J; bases not matched to a gene: 10. CDR3 sequence: CASSLAAWAGGSYEQYF. Here the CDR3 DNA reads TGTGCCAGCAGCTTGGCCGCCTGGGCGGGGGGCTCCTACGAGCAGTACTTC. The full variable domain, completed using reference TRBV7-2 and TRBJ2-7, is GAGVSQSPSNKVTEKGKDVELRCDPISGHTALYWYRQSLGQGLEFLIYFQGNSAPDKSGLPSDRFSAERTGGSVSTLTIQRTQQEDSAVYLCASSLAAWAGGSYEQYFGPGTRLTVT.

The V call is TRBV9, the J call TRBJ1-2; 8 bases line up with TRBD1. Germline V gene data show CDR1 as SGDLS and CDR2 as YYNGEE. Trimming cost V 5 bases and J 2 bases; bases outside gene matches: 5. The CDR3 is made up of 14 amino acids. This CDR3 reads CASRKTGGNYGYTF. CDR3 nucleotide sequence: TGTGCCAGCAGAAAAACAGGGGGGAACTATGGCTACACCTTC.

The V gene is TRBV25-1, the J gene TRBJ1-5; a possible D gene is TRBD1 (5 bases). Deletions cut 7 bases from V and 9 bases from J, with 10 bases between. Germline CDR1 is MGHDK and CDR2 is SYGVNS. This CDR3 is built from 11 residues. The chain's CDR3 is CASNRHPPQHF. CDR3 DNA sequence: TGTGCCAGCAACAGGCACCCGCCCCAGCATTTT. Full variable domain (remainder filled in from reference TRBV25-1 and TRBJ1-5): EADIYQTPRYLVIGTGKKITLECSQTMGHDKMYWYQQDPGMELHLIHYSYGVNSTEKGDLSSESTVSRIRTEHFPLTLESARPSHTSQYLCASNRHPPQHFGDGTRLSIL.

V gene TRBV7-3 combines with J gene TRBJ2-7; TRBD1 aligns across 9 bases. CDR1 is SGHTA and CDR2 is FQGTGA in the germline V gene. The V and J ends lost 5 bases and 5 bases, in that order; junction bases with no gene match: 10. The CDR3 spans 15 residues. Written as DNA, the CDR3 is TGTGCCAGCAGCGTCACAGGGGGCGCAAGAGACGAGCAGTACTTC. Residues: CASSVTGGARDEQYF.

The rearrangement joins TRBV3-1 (or the pseudogene TRBV3-2) to TRBJ2-7; a weak D match, TRBD2 (5 bases). The CDR3 contains 14 residues. V was shortened by 0 bases and J by 3 bases, with 9 bases between the two germline ends. Germline V gene sequence: CDR1 LGHDT, CDR2 YNNKEL (reference sequence). CDR3 loop: CASSQDPGDYEQYF. The CDR3 region has the DNA TGTGCCAGCAGCCAAGATCCCGGGGACTACGAGCAGTACTTC.

The J gene is TRBJ1-6, the V gene TRBV6-5, with TRBD1 identical over 12 bases. The CDR3 contains 15 residues. CDR1 is MNHEY, CDR2 SVGAGI, per germline. Trimming cost V 8 bases and J 7 bases; bases outside gene matches: 6. The CDR3: CASRDRGPLNSPLHF. For the CDR3, the DNA is TGTGCCAGCCGGGACAGGGGGCCCCTCAATTCACCCCTCCACTTT.

The chain recombines TRBV19 with TRBJ1-5; 7 positions agree with TRBD1. Germline CDR1 is LNHDA and CDR2 is SQIVND (reference sequence). V lost 10 bases, J lost 4 bases, and 4 bases stayed unmatched. This CDR3 has 12 amino acids. For the CDR3, the DNA is TGTGCCACCTCACAGGGGAATCAGCCCCAGCATTTT. This encodes CATSQGNQPQHF. Using reference TRBV19 and TRBJ1-5 for the parts outside the CDR3, the full variable domain is DGGITQSPKYLFRKEGQNVTLSCEQNLNHDAMYWYRQDPGQGLRLIYYSQIVNDFQKGDIAEGYSVSREKKESFPLTVTSAQKNPTAFYLCATSQGNQPQHFGDGTRLSIL.

The chain carries TRBV5-1 and TRBJ1-2, with D unresolved. V was trimmed by 0 bases and J by 3 bases, leaving 12 bases between them. CDR1 and CDR2 (germline): SGHRS, YFSETQ. This CDR3 contains 15 residues. In DNA, the CDR3 is TGCGCCAGCAGCTTGGATGGGTGGAGGGACTATGGCTACACCTTC. Amino acids: CASSLDGWRDYGYTF.

The chain couples TRBV28 to TRBJ2-7, with TRBD1 matching over 9 bases. The CDR3 length is 15 residues. CDR1 is MDHEN and CDR2 is SYDVKM in the germline V gene. After removal of 5 bases from V and 2 bases from J, the junction contained 7 bases not matched to a gene. In DNA form, the CDR3 reads TGTGCCAGCAGTCCTTCGCGACAGGGGGCCTACGAGCAGTACTTC. Amino acid sequence: CASSPSRQGAYEQYF.

The rearrangement uses TRBV7-2 and TRBJ1-5; 10 bases match TRBD1. The CDR3 runs 15 residues. Germline V CDR1 and CDR2: SGHTA, FQGNSA. J lost 1 base, V lost 6 bases, and 3 bases had no gene match. Written as DNA, the CDR3 is TGTGCCAGCAGTTGGACAGGGGGAAGCAATCAGCCCCAGCATTTT. Its protein product is CASSWTGGSNQPQHF.

V is TRBV6-5 and J is TRBJ1-6; no reliable D call. Trimming removed 6 bases from V and 5 bases from J, with 14 bases in between. CDR1 and CDR2 from the germline V gene are MNHEY and SVGAGI. The length of the CDR3 is 15 residues. The DNA of the CDR3 is TGTGCCAGCAGCTCTGAGATATTAAATAATTCACCCCTCCACTTT. It codes for CASSSEILNNSPLHF.

The chain's CDR3 is CASSGGNRGQETQYF. In DNA, the CDR3 is TGTGCCAGCAGCGGCGGAAACAGGGGGCAAGAGACCCAGTACTTC. The chain recombines TRBV9 with TRBJ2-5; 8 bases map to TRBD1. This CDR3 is built from 15 residues. Germline-derived CDR1 and CDR2 are SGDLS and YYNGEE. Unmatched junction bases numbered 6, after V lost 3 bases and J lost 2 bases.

CDR3 sequence reads: CASSLASGGAVEQYF. The CDR3 nucleotides are TGCGCCAGCAGCTTGGCCAGCGGGGGGGCGGTCGAGCAGTACTTC. The V call is TRBV5-1, the J call TRBJ2-7; 10 nucleotides match TRBD2. Germline V lookup: CDR1 SGHRS, CDR2 YFSETQ. The CDR3 length is 15 residues. Losses at the gene ends were 0 bases for V and 6 bases for J; bases not matched to a gene: 6.

The V call is TRBV6-5, the J call TRBJ1-1, with D perhaps TRBD1 (5 bases). The CDR3 runs to 14 residues. The V and J ends lost 0 bases and 5 bases respectively, with 10 bases between them. Germline V lookup: CDR1 MNHEY, CDR2 SVGAGI. The CDR3 protein is CASSYSGARTEAFF. The CDR3, as DNA: TGTGCCAGCAGTTACTCAGGGGCGCGTACTGAAGCTTTCTTT.

The V and J genes are TRBV5-4 and TRBJ2-7, with a possible D match to TRBD1 (5 bases). The CDR3 is 15 amino acids. From germline, CDR1 is SGHNT and CDR2 YYREEE (reference sequence). V shed 2 bases and J shed 2 bases, with 14 bases lying between them. The chain's CDR3 is CASSFGTGTPYEQYF. As DNA, the CDR3 is TGTGCCAGCAGCTTTGGAACAGGCACTCCCTACGAGCAGTACTTC. Combining the CDR3 with reference TRBV5-4 and TRBJ2-7 gives the whole variable domain ETGVTQSPTHLIKTRGQQVTLRCSSQSGHNTVSWYQQALGQGPQFIFQYYREEENGRGNFPPRFSGLQFPNYSSELNVNALELDDSALYLCASSFGTGTPYEQYFGPGTRLTVT.

V gene TRBV7-9 combines with J gene TRBJ1-1; perhaps TRBD1 as D (6 bases). Germline lookup yields CDR1 SEHNR and CDR2 FQNEAQ (reference sequence). The CDR3 extends over 16 amino acids. Deletions cut 5 bases from V and 0 bases from J, with 16 bases between. Written as DNA, the CDR3 is TGTGCCAGCAGCCCCGCACCCAAGGGGGTGAACACTGAAGCTTTCTTT. As protein: CASSPAPKGVNTEAFF.

The chain links TRBV7-9 to TRBJ1-1; 7 bases line up with TRBD1. This CDR3 contains 15 residues. The germline V gene has CDR1 SEHNR and CDR2 FQNEAQ (reference sequence). Losses at the gene ends were 5 bases for V and 1 base for J; bases not matched to a gene: 7. The CDR3 reads CASSPPGQRNTEAFF. The CDR3 bases are TGTGCCAGCAGCCCACCGGGACAGAGGAACACTGAAGCTTTCTTT.

CDR3 sequence: CASSLGLAGGETQYF. The CDR3 DNA is TGCGCCAGCAGCTTGGGACTAGCGGGGGGTGAGACCCAGTACTTC. This chain uses TRBV5-1 with TRBJ2-5; 13 bases agree with TRBD2. The CDR3 has 15 amino acids. With V trimmed by 0 bases and J by 5 bases, 1 base remained unmatched. Germline CDR1 and CDR2: SGHRS and YFSETQ. Using reference TRBV5-1 and TRBJ2-5 for the parts outside the CDR3, the full variable domain is KAGVTQTPRYLIKTRGQQVTLSCSPISGHRSVSWYQQTPGQGLQFLFEYFSETQRNKGNFPGRFSGRQFSNSRSEMNVSTLELGDSALYLCASSLGLAGGETQYFGPGTRLLVL.

This chain uses TRBV4-2 with TRBJ2-7; 10 bases fit TRBD1. From germline, CDR1 is LGHNA and CDR2 YNFKEQ. CDR3 length: 18 residues. The J segment lost 2 bases and the V segment lost 0 bases, leaving 10 bases of the junction unmatched. The CDR3 DNA is TGTGCCAGCAGCCAAGATAATAGGGGACAGGGGATAGCCTACGAGCAGTACTTC. Its translation is CASSQDNRGQGIAYEQYF.